Detailed here is one T cell receptor beta chain. Assay used: immunoSEQ multiplex PCR; TCRdb lists only in-frame clones, some missing. The sample comprises 62,000 or so clones, 88% of which are singletons, and 2.3% rests with the top ten. This CDR3 region has 15 residues. Trimming removed 5 bases from V and 5 bases from J; junction bases left unmatched: 7. Germline assignment: CDR1 KGHDR and CDR2 SFDVKD. This sample stems from a study of blood T cell repertoires in COVID-19. In the study overall: In each case, the material was cDNA or gDNA derived from T cells, B-cell-depleted T cells, or PBMCs.

This receptor was taken from a human donor in a cohort sampled during active COVID-19. The specimen was peripheral blood. The J gene is TRBJ2-7, the V gene TRBV24-1, with TRBD1 matching over 11 bases. The CDR3 bases are TGTGCCACCAGTGCCTGGGACAGGGGGATCCACGAGCAGTACTTC. Amino acids: CATSAWDRGIHEQYF.